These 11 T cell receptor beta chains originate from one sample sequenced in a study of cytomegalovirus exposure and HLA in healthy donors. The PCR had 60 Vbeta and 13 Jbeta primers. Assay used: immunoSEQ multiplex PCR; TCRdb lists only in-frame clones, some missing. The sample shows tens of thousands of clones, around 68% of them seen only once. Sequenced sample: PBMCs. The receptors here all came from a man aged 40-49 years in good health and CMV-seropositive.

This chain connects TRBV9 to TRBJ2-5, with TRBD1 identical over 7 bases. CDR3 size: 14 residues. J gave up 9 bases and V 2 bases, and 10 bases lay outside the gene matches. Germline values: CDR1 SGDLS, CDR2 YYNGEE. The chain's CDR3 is CASSVMTGSSPQYF. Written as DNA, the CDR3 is TGTGCCAGCAGCGTCATGACAGGGAGTTCACCCCAGTACTTC.

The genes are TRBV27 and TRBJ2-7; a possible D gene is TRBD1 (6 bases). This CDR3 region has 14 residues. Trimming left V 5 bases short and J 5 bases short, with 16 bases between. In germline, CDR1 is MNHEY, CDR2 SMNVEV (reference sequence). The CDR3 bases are TGTGCCAGCAGTCCACAGGGTTTCGTGGACGAGCAGTACTTC. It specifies CASSPQGFVDEQYF.

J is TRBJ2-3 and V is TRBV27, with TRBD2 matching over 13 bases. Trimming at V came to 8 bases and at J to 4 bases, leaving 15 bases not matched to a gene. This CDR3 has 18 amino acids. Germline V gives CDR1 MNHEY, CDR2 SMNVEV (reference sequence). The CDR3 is CASRKATSGRKNPDTQYF. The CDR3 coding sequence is TGTGCCAGCCGCAAAGCGACTAGCGGGAGGAAGAACCCAGATACGCAGTATTTT.

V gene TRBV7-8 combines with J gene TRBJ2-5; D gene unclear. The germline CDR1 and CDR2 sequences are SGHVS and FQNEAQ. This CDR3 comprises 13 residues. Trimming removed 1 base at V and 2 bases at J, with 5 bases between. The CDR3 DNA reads TGTGCCAGCAGCTTAGAACGGCAAGAGACCCAGTACTTC. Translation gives CASSLERQETQYF.

CDR3 residues: CASSLDSSNYGYTF. CDR3 coding DNA: TGTGCCAGCAGCCTCGACAGCTCTAACTATGGCTACACCTTC. This chain links TRBV7-8 with TRBJ1-2, with a possible D match to TRBD1 (5 bases). The germline CDR1 and CDR2 sequences are SGHVS and FQNEAQ. The length of the CDR3 is 14 residues. Between the trimmed V and J ends, which lost 5 bases and 0 bases, there was a span of 10 bases.

CDR3: CASSETSGVGTQYF. CDR3 DNA: TGTGCCAGCAGTGAAACTAGTGGGGTAGGGACCCAGTACTTC. The J gene is TRBJ2-5, the V gene TRBV2, with D possibly being TRBD2 (5 bases). The CDR3 consists of 14 residues. CDR1 SNHLY and CDR2 FYNNEI come from the germline V gene. The V gene lost 2 bases and the J gene lost 7 bases, with 14 bases spanning the gap.

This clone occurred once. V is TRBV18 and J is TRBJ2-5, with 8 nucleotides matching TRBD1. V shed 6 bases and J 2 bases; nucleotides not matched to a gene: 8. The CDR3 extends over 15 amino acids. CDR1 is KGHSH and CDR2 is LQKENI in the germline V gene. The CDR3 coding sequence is TGTGCCAGCTCCCTTGGACAGGGCGTACAAGAGACCCAGTACTTC. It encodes CASSLGQGVQETQYF.

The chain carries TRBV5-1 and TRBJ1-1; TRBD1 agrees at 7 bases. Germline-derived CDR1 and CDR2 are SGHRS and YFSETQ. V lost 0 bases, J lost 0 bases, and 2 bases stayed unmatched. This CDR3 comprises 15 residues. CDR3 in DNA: TGCGCCAGCAGCTTGGGGGGACAGCTGAACACTGAAGCTTTCTTT. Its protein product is CASSLGGQLNTEAFF.

CDR3 amino acids: CASSRRTAPTNEKLFF. The CDR3 DNA reads TGTGCCAGCAGCCGCCGGACAGCACCAACTAATGAAAAACTGTTTTTT. V is TRBV7-9 and J is TRBJ1-4; D is perhaps TRBD1 (6 bases). Germline V gives CDR1 SEHNR, CDR2 FQNEAQ (reference sequence). The V end was cut by 5 bases, the J end by 0 bases, with 13 bases between. This CDR3 is 16 amino acids long.

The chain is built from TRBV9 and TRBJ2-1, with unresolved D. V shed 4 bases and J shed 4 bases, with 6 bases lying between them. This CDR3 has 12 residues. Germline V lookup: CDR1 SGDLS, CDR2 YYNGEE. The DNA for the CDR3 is TGTGCCAGCAGCTTTGAGTACAATGAGCAGTTCTTC. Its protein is CASSFEYNEQFF.

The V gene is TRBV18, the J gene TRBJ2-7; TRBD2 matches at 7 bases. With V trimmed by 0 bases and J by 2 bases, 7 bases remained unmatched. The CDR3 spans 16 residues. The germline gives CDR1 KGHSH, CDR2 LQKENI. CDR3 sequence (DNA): TGTGCCAGCTCACCACCGAGTGCAGCGGGGCCCTACGAGCAGTACTTC. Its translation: CASSPPSAAGPYEQYF.